Listed here are 23 T cell receptor beta chains from one sample, sequenced in a study of T-cell memory formation after mild COVID-19. MiXCR, applied by TCRdb to the 5' RACE reads, yields one record per CDR3 protein. Of about 270,000 distinct CDR3 sequences listed, 15% to 20% were seen once; the top ten hold approximately 25%. Sequencing was done on a sample of PBMCs or a T cell subset sorted from them (not recorded which). These receptors all come from a man aged 18 to 30 who had mild COVID-19 (a few samples of this study predate the infection). Cell type and time point are not known.

This clonotype was observed a few times. The chain links TRBV7-2 to TRBJ2-1; TRBD2 might be the D (6 bases). Trimming took off 3 bases at V and 0 bases at J, with 12 bases between the two ends. This CDR3 comprises 16 residues. The germline V gene has CDR1 SGHTA and CDR2 FQGNSA. CDR3 nucleotide sequence: TGTGCCAGCAGCTTTGGCGGGGCCCGCTCCTACAATGAGCAGTTCTTC. Translation gives CASSFGGARSYNEQFF.

V usage is TRBV5-1 and J usage is TRBJ2-7; a possible D gene is TRBD1 (6 bases). Looked up from germline, CDR1 is SGHRS and CDR2 is YFSETQ. V dropped 7 bases and J dropped 0 bases, with 11 bases sitting between them. This CDR3 is 13 amino acids long. CDR3 residues: CASQTGPSYEQYF. Here the CDR3 DNA reads TGCGCCAGCCAAACAGGGCCCTCCTACGAGCAGTACTTC.

There are a few counts of this clonotype. The chain employs TRBV5-1 and TRBJ1-2; D call uncertain. The CDR3 is 14 amino acids. CDR1 and CDR2 (germline): SGHRS, YFSETQ. V lost 5 bases and J lost 4, with 15 bases in between. Here the CDR3 reads CASRTDPTSYGYTF. As DNA, the CDR3 is TGCGCCAGCAGAACCGACCCGACCAGCTATGGCTACACCTTC.

This clonotype is a singleton in its sample. The chain employs TRBV5-1 and TRBJ2-5; TRBD1 matches 8 bases. The V and J ends lost 8 bases and 4 bases, in that order; junction bases with no gene match: 7. Germline-derived CDR1 and CDR2 are SGHRS and YFSETQ. This CDR3 has 13 residues. The CDR3 protein is CASNLGQGETQYF. In DNA form, the CDR3 reads TGCGCCAGTAATCTAGGACAGGGAGAGACCCAGTACTTC.

This clonotype was detected many times. V gene TRBV29-1 combines with J gene TRBJ2-1; D is uncertain. The CDR3 sequence is 12 residues long. V dropped 2 bases and J dropped 3 bases, with 5 bases sitting between them. CDR1 and CDR2 (germline): SQVTM, ANQGSEA. CDR3 sequence: CSVEIGYNEQFF. The CDR3 coding sequence is TGCAGCGTTGAAATAGGCTACAATGAGCAGTTCTTC.

Many counts were recorded for this clonotype. V usage is TRBV5-1 and J usage is TRBJ2-3; 8 bases are shared with TRBD2. Per the germline V gene, CDR1 is SGHRS and CDR2 is YFSETQ. CDR3 length: 15 residues. V gave up 3 bases and J gave up 0 bases; unmatched junction bases: 3. CDR3: CASSSVAGSTDTQYF. The CDR3 DNA follows: TGCGCCAGCAGCTCAGTAGCGGGGAGCACAGATACGCAGTATTTT.

Note on this clonotype: It is likely a read error, because the conserved phenylalanine at the end of the CDR3 is missing. The chain carries TRBV4-1 and TRBJ1-3, with no clear D. Germline V lookup: CDR1 MGHRA, CDR2 YSYEKL. V was pared by 0 bases and J by 0 bases, with 9 bases between. This CDR3 spans 16 amino acids. The CDR3 DNA follows: TGCGCCAGCAGCCAAGATCTCGCGGACTCTGGAAACACCATATATGTT. It is translated as CASSQDLADSGNTIYV.

The chain employs TRBV12-3 or TRBV12-4 and TRBJ2-1, with D tentatively TRBD1 or TRBD2 (7 bases each). The length of the CDR3 is 13 residues. V lost 5 bases, J lost 8 bases, and 13 bases lay in between. As DNA, the CDR3 is TGTGCCAGCAGTCACCAGGGGGGGGATGAGCAGTTCTTC. This encodes CASSHQGGDEQFF.

This clonotype was counted between two and nine times. The J gene is TRBJ2-3, the V gene TRBV29-1; 8 bases are shared with TRBD1. CDR3 length equals 13 residues. Losses at the gene ends were 7 bases for V and 2 bases for J; bases not matched to a gene: 5. Germline CDR1 is SQVTM and CDR2 is ANQGSEA. Here the CDR3 DNA reads TGCAGCGCCTCGACAGGGGTCACAGATACGCAGTATTTT. Translation: CSASTGVTDTQYF.

This clonotype appeared a few times. The chain couples TRBV29-1 to TRBJ1-4; 11 positions agree with TRBD1. The V gene's germline CDR1 is SQVTM and CDR2 ANQGSEA. The CDR3 spans 14 residues. V was clipped by 7 bases and J by 6 bases; unmatched bases: 7. The CDR3 DNA is TGCAGCGGCATGTGGACAGGGGGCGATGAAAAACTGTTTTTT. Protein: CSGMWTGGDEKLFF.

The chain joins TRBV18 to TRBJ2-1; D unclear. Germline V gene sequence: CDR1 KGHSH, CDR2 LQKENI. The CDR3 length is 15 residues. Deletions cut 5 bases from V and 8 bases from J, with 19 bases between. CDR3 amino acids: CASSVGPKGVDEQFF. Here the CDR3 DNA reads TGTGCCAGCTCAGTAGGACCGAAAGGTGTCGATGAGCAGTTCTTC.

This clonotype was recorded a few times. The chain joins TRBV7-2 to TRBJ1-3, with 9 nucleotides matching TRBD1. Germline V gene sequence: CDR1 SGHTA, CDR2 FQGNSA. There are 17 residues in the CDR3. J lost 0 bases, V lost 2 bases, and 5 bases had no gene match. CDR3: CASSLMGQGSSGNTIYF. The CDR3 DNA sequence: TGTGCCAGCAGCTTAATGGGACAGGGAAGCTCTGGAAACACCATATATTTT.

The V call is TRBV6-2 or TRBV6-3, the J call TRBJ2-7; D is unresolved. In germline, CDR1 is MNHEY, CDR2 SVGEGT. V lost 8 bases and J lost 4, with 15 bases in between. This CDR3 spans 13 amino acids. The CDR3 is CASAQLGLYEQYF. The CDR3 DNA reads TGTGCCAGCGCCCAGCTAGGTTTATACGAGCAGTACTTC.

This clonotype has more than one count but fewer than ten. The chain carries TRBV20-1 and TRBJ2-5; D may correspond to TRBD1 or TRBD2 (6 bases each). V was trimmed by 6 bases and J by 6 bases, leaving 17 bases between them. CDR1 is DFQATT and CDR2 is SNEGSKA in the germline V gene (reference sequence). This CDR3 has 13 amino acids. Here the CDR3 reads CSATGGGLKTQYF. The CDR3 coding sequence is TGCAGTGCCACCGGTGGGGGGCTAAAGACCCAGTACTTC.

This clonotype has a handful of counts. The chain joins TRBV5-5 to TRBJ1-1; the D gene is possibly TRBD1 (5 bases). V gave up 0 bases and J gave up 0 bases, with 15 bases separating them. Germline V gene sequence: CDR1 SGHKS, CDR2 YYEKEE (reference sequence). The CDR3 covers 17 residues. CDR3 bases: TGTGCCAGCAGCTTGGGTTTGGGGGGAGGCTTGAACACTGAAGCTTTCTTT. It codes for CASSLGLGGGLNTEAFF.

This clonotype was observed a few times. The chain recombines TRBV14 with TRBJ2-5; D gene ambiguous. Germline CDR1 is SGHDN and CDR2 is FVKESK. Trimming took off 1 base at V and 3 bases at J, with 9 bases between the two ends. This CDR3 has 14 residues. The CDR3, as DNA: TGTGCCAGCAGCCAAGGTGCGTCAAAAGAGACCCAGTACTTC. It translates to CASSQGASKETQYF.

This sequence joins TRBV29-1 and TRBJ2-5, with 7 bases identical to TRBD1. CDR1 and CDR2 from the germline V gene are SQVTM and ANQGSEA. Germline trimming cut 7 bases from V and 7 bases from J; bases unmatched to any gene: 9. The CDR3 has 12 residues. The CDR3 DNA reads as TGCAGCGCTCCGACAGGGAAGGGGACCCAGTACTTC. Protein sequence: CSAPTGKGTQYF.

This clonotype came up many times. The chain joins TRBV5-1 to TRBJ2-7; 10 nucleotides agree with TRBD1. The germline V gene has CDR1 SGHRS and CDR2 YFSETQ. The CDR3 loop spans 13 amino acids. V was clipped by 3 bases and J by 6 bases; unmatched bases: 3. The CDR3: CASSYGQGGEQYV. The CDR3 coding sequence is TGCGCCAGCAGCTATGGACAGGGGGGCGAGCAGTACGTC.

This clonotype was seen repeatedly, ten times or more. V and J are TRBV4-3 and TRBJ2-1, with TRBD2 matching over 8 bases. Germline-derived CDR1 and CDR2 are LGHNA and YSLEER. The trim removed 0 bases at V and 1 base at J, leaving 2 bases unmatched. The CDR3 has 16 residues. As DNA, the CDR3 is TGCGCCAGCAGCCAAGAACTAGCGGAATCCTACAATGAGCAGTTCTTC. It codes for CASSQELAESYNEQFF.

The chain has TRBV12-3 or TRBV12-4 and TRBJ2-2; D ambiguous. V was shortened by 3 bases and J by 1 base, with 6 bases between the two germline ends. This CDR3 comprises 14 residues. This CDR3 reads CASSLWQNTGELFF. The CDR3 DNA is TGTGCCAGCAGTTTGTGGCAGAACACCGGGGAGCTGTTTTTT.

Only a few counts were recorded for this clonotype. This chain links TRBV12-3 or TRBV12-4 with TRBJ2-3; TRBD1 agrees at 11 bases. The CDR3 totals 16 residues. J gave up 5 bases and V 2 bases, and 6 bases lay outside the gene matches. CDR3 nucleotides: TGTGCCAGCAGTTTAAGAGGACAGGGGGCAATAGATACGCAGTATTTT. This encodes CASSLRGQGAIDTQYF.

This clonotype was counted between two and nine times. The rearrangement links TRBV10-3 to TRBJ2-2; D perhaps matches TRBD1 (6 bases). This CDR3 region has 17 residues. Germline V CDR1 and CDR2: ENHRY, SYGVKD. Trimming left V 6 bases short and J 0 bases short, with 17 bases between. The CDR3 DNA sequence: TGTGCCATCAGGCCCGCTGCAGGGGATGCGAACACCGGGGAGCTGTTTTTT. Translating it yields CAIRPAAGDANTGELFF.

V and J are TRBV20-1 and TRBJ2-7; 10 positions match TRBD1. After removal of 3 bases from V and 4 bases from J, the junction contained 6 bases not matched to a gene. The CDR3 is made up of 14 amino acids. Germline V gives CDR1 DFQATT, CDR2 SNEGSKA (reference sequence). CDR3 residues: CSARGDRGKYEQYF. The CDR3 DNA follows: TGCAGTGCTAGGGGGGACAGGGGAAAATACGAGCAGTACTTC.